Below, 9 T cell receptor beta chains from the same sample are listed, as sequenced in a study of shared clonotypes between healthy human individuals. TCRdb keeps only in-frame clones here, not all; method: immunoSEQ multiplex PCR. The sample has fewer than 2.5 million clones; approximately 93% are singletons. Sequencing was carried out using naive CD4+ T cells from PBMCs. The sample's subset: CD45RA+ positively selected. The receptors stem from a young man in good health. Some clones in this sample may be carry-over from other donors' samples.

Only one count was recorded for this clone. The chain recombines TRBV19 with TRBJ2-5, with D perhaps assigned TRBD1 or TRBD2 (5 bases each). CDR3 size: 15 residues. Trimming took 3 bases from V and 4 from J, leaving 15 bases between them. The germline V gene encodes CDR1 LNHDA and CDR2 SQIVND (reference sequence). CDR3: CASSIGAPGRETQYF. The DNA for the CDR3 is TGTGCCAGTAGTATCGGGGCCCCGGGACGAGAGACCCAGTACTTC.

The chain links TRBV11-2 to TRBJ2-1; 9 bases match TRBD2. CDR3 length: 17 residues. Losses at the gene ends were 1 base for V and 8 bases for J; bases not matched to a gene: 12. CDR1 and CDR2 from the germline V gene are SGHAT and FQNNGV. This CDR3 is CASSLAWGGRARDEQFF. The CDR3 region has the DNA TGTGCCAGCAGCTTAGCATGGGGCGGGAGGGCCAGGGATGAGCAGTTCTTC.

The rearrangement joins TRBV2 to TRBJ2-5, with TRBD2 identical over 10 bases. Germline V CDR1 and CDR2: SNHLY, FYNNEI. CDR3 length: 18 residues. Trimming took 5 bases from V and 4 from J; bases not matched to a gene: 16. CDR3 DNA: TGTGCCAGCAGTCCCCTAGCGGGAGCCGGGGGGTTACGAGAGACCCAGTACTTC. This translates into CASSPLAGAGGLRETQYF.

The J gene is TRBJ2-7, the V gene TRBV30, with D possibly matching TRBD2 (6 bases). The V and J ends lost 0 bases and 1 base respectively, with 10 bases between them. Germline CDR1 GTSNPN, CDR2 SVGIG (reference sequence). The length of the CDR3 is 14 residues. For the CDR3, the DNA is TGTGCCTGGAGTGTAGGCGGGAATTCCTACGAGCAGTACTTC. This gives the protein CAWSVGGNSYEQYF.

The chain couples TRBV28 to TRBJ2-2; D is unresolved. Germline CDR1 reads MDHEN; CDR2 reads SYDVKM. V was clipped by 6 bases and J by 7 bases, with 9 bases between them. The CDR3 has 12 amino acids. The CDR3 here is CASRVRYGELFF. The CDR3 nucleotides read TGTGCCAGCAGGGTCCGATACGGGGAGCTGTTTTTT.

This clone was recorded only once. The V call is TRBV7-3, the J call TRBJ2-6; 12 bases map to TRBD2. The V and J ends lost 5 bases and 7 bases, in that order; junction bases with no gene match: 21. The germline gives CDR1 SGHTA, CDR2 FQGTGA. The CDR3 is 21 amino acids. CDR3 in DNA: TGTGCCAGCAGCCCTGGGGCAGGGGGGGAACTAGCGGGAGGTCTAGCCAACGTCCTGACTTTC. Residues: CASSPGAGGELAGGLANVLTF.

V is TRBV5-1 and J is TRBJ2-5; 8 bases are shared with TRBD1. Per germline, CDR1 SGHRS and CDR2 YFSETQ. The CDR3 runs to 16 residues. The V and J ends lost 3 bases and 2 bases, in that order; junction bases with no gene match: 9. CDR3 loop: CASSSRGRLAQETQYF. The CDR3 DNA is TGCGCCAGCAGCTCCAGGGGGCGCCTAGCACAAGAGACCCAGTACTTC.

The V gene is TRBV5-4, the J gene TRBJ2-1; D is undetermined. Germline lookup yields CDR1 SGHNT and CDR2 YYREEE (reference sequence). CDR3 size: 16 residues. With 0 bases removed from V and 0 bases from J, the gap between germline ends came to 10 bases. CDR3 residues: CASSLVGRYSYNEQFF. CDR3 coding DNA: TGTGCCAGCAGCTTGGTAGGTCGGTACTCCTACAATGAGCAGTTCTTC.

The chain combines TRBV19 with TRBJ1-1; maybe TRBD1 (5 bases). The germline V gene has CDR1 LNHDA and CDR2 SQIVND (reference sequence). The CDR3 sequence is 17 residues long. Trimming removed 1 base from V and 4 bases from J, with 19 bases in between. The CDR3 loop is CASSIGYRRQGSTEAFF. CDR3 nucleotides: TGTGCCAGTAGTATAGGTTACCGTCGGCAGGGTAGCACTGAAGCTTTCTTT. Full variable domain (rest looked up from reference TRBV19 and TRBJ1-1): DGGITQSPKYLFRKEGQNVTLSCEQNLNHDAMYWYRQDPGQGLRLIYYSQIVNDFQKGDIAEGYSVSREKKESFPLTVTSAQKNPTAFYLCASSIGYRRQGSTEAFFGQGTRLTVV.